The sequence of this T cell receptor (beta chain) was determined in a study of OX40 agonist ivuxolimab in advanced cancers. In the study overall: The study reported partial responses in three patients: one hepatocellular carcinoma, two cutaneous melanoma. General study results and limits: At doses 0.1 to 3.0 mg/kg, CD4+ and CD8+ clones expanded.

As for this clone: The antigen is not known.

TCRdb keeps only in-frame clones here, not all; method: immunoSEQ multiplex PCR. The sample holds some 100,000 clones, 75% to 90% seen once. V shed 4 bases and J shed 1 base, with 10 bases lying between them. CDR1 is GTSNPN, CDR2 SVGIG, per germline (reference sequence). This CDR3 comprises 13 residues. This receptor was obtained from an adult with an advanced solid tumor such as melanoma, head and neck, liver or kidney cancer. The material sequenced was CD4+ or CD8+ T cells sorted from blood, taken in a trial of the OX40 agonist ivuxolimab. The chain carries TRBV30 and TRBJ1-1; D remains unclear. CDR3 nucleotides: TGTGCCTGGAAGCGGAGGCCGAACACTGAAGCTTTCTTT. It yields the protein CAWKRRPNTEAFF.